These 23 T cell receptor beta chains originate from one sample sequenced in a study of blood T cells in healthy people across ages. A second roughly 6 to 12 cycle PCR used barcoded and J-beta primers. A single record per CDR3 protein comes from TCRdb applying MiXCR to the 5' RACE reads. The sample records roughly 700,000 distinct CDR3 sequences, around 25% being singletons. Another study also made use of these data, one on T cells of mothers and their children.

Sequencing used blood. The receptor source for this set is a boy under 18 in good health.

V usage is TRBV20-1 and J usage is TRBJ2-5; D may be TRBD1 or TRBD2 (8 bases each). The V end lost 0 bases, the J end lost 3 bases, and 23 bases lay between the germline ends. The germline gives CDR1 DFQATT, CDR2 SNEGSKA (reference sequence). The CDR3 is made up of 18 amino acids. CDR3 sequence reads: CSARDRQGAGGPEETQYF. DNA of the CDR3: TGCAGTGCTAGAGATAGGCAGGGGGCGGGGGGACCAGAAGAGACCCAGTACTTC.

The V call is TRBV7-2, the J call TRBJ2-7, with 13 bases that match TRBD2. Looked up from germline, CDR1 is SGHTA and CDR2 is FQGNSA. This CDR3 contains 17 residues. V trimming: 2 bases; J trimming: 6 bases; junction bases outside the gene matches: 10. The DNA for the CDR3 is TGTGCCAGCAGCTTACGGCGACTAGCGGGAGGAACTTGCGAGCAGTACTTC. It specifies CASSLRRLAGGTCEQYF.

CDR3 residues: CASSELSLAGGNEQFF. The CDR3 DNA reads TGTGCCAGCAGTGAATTGAGTCTAGCGGGGGGGAATGAGCAGTTCTTC. The rearrangement uses TRBV2 and TRBJ2-5; 12 bases match TRBD2. The better agreement between TRBJ2-1 and the DNA end casts doubt on the J call. The CDR3 loop spans 16 amino acids. Per the germline V gene, CDR1 is SNHLY and CDR2 is FYNNEI.

The CDR3 loop reads CSAPWRRGADTQYF. Written as DNA, the CDR3 is TGCAGTGCACCGTGGCGTCGGGGGGCAGATACGCAGTATTTT. The chain uses TRBV20-1 and TRBJ2-3; TRBD2 matches at 7 bases. The junction had 10 bases not matched to a gene; V was cut back by 6 bases and J by 4 bases. From germline, CDR1 is DFQATT and CDR2 SNEGSKA (reference sequence). This CDR3 is 14 amino acids long.

This clonotype was seen a few times. The J gene is TRBJ2-5, the V gene TRBV10-3, with 8 bases lining up with TRBD1. The better agreement between TRBJ2-7 and the DNA end casts doubt on the J call. Germline V CDR1 and CDR2: ENHRY, SYGVKD. The CDR3 totals 13 residues. The CDR3 DNA follows: TGTGCCTCCGGACAGGGAGGTTCCTACGAGCAGTACTTC. Translated, it gives CASGQGGSYEQYF.

The chain combines TRBV4-1 with TRBJ2-7; D is ambiguous. The V gene lost 3 bases and the J gene lost 5 bases, with 11 bases spanning the gap. This CDR3 region has 13 residues. Germline-derived CDR1 and CDR2 are MGHRA and YSYEKL. This CDR3 reads CASSQVELDEQYF. The CDR3 coding sequence is TGCGCCAGCAGCCAGGTTGAACTCGACGAGCAGTACTTC.

This chain joins TRBV20-1 and TRBJ2-7; 7 bases line up with TRBD1. V shed 3 bases and J 6 bases; nucleotides not matched to a gene: 11. CDR1 DFQATT and CDR2 SNEGSKA come from the germline V gene (reference sequence). The CDR3 has 14 amino acids. The CDR3 sequence: CSARDDREWGEQYF. The CDR3 region has the DNA TGCAGTGCTAGGGACGACAGGGAGTGGGGCGAGCAGTACTTC.

This chain uses TRBV20-1 with TRBJ2-1; either TRBD1 or TRBD2 may fit D (5 bases each). Trimming left V 2 bases short and J 8 bases short, with 28 bases between. Germline assignment: CDR1 DFQATT and CDR2 SNEGSKA (reference sequence). The CDR3 consists of 18 residues. The CDR3 DNA follows: TGCAGTGCTAGACGGGGCCCCGTCCGGAGTCGGAGTACCGATGAGCAGTTCTTC. It yields the protein CSARRGPVRSRSTDEQFF.

This rearrangement joins TRBV20-1 to TRBJ1-1; D is undetermined. Trimming left V 1 base short and J 0 bases short, with 24 bases between. The CDR3 length is 19 residues. Germline V gene data show CDR1 as DFQATT and CDR2 as SNEGSKA (reference sequence). The chain's CDR3 is CSARAPPLSRPNMNTEAFF. The CDR3 coding sequence is TGCAGTGCTAGAGCACCTCCACTATCACGACCTAATATGAACACTGAAGCTTTCTTT.

The chain is built from TRBV6-5 and TRBJ2-2; D is possibly TRBD2 (5 bases). The V gene lost 6 bases and the J gene lost 6 bases, with 11 bases spanning the gap. The CDR3 totals 13 residues. CDR1 and CDR2 from the germline V gene are MNHEY and SVGAGI. The CDR3 DNA follows: TGTGCCAGCAGCGCTACTAGTTCCGGGGAGCTGTTTTTT. Protein: CASSATSSGELFF.

A few counts support this clonotype. The chain uses TRBV3-1 and TRBJ1-4, with unresolved D. Trimming took 1 base from V and 4 from J, leaving 10 bases between them. Germline CDR1 reads LGHDT; CDR2 reads YNNKEL (reference sequence). The CDR3 contains 15 residues. In DNA form, the CDR3 reads TGTGCCAGCAGCCAAGGGAGCAGAAATAATGAAAAACTGTTTTTT. Its translation: CASSQGSRNNEKLFF.

The rearrangement joins TRBV7-2 to TRBJ1-4; D call uncertain. This CDR3 spans 16 amino acids. V was shortened by 5 bases and J by 2 bases, with 15 bases between the two germline ends. Per germline, CDR1 SGHTA and CDR2 FQGNSA. The CDR3 DNA reads TGTGCCAGCAGCACTCCCTGGGATGCGACTAATGAAAAACTGTTTTTT. Translation gives CASSTPWDATNEKLFF.

The sample holds a few counts of this clonotype. The gene calls are TRBV3-1 and TRBJ2-7, with 7 positions matching TRBD1. J gave up 5 bases and V 4 bases, and 11 bases lay outside the gene matches. Germline-derived CDR1 and CDR2 are LGHDT and YNNKEL (reference sequence). The CDR3 consists of 15 residues. The CDR3 here is CASSPSALGGDEQYF. DNA for the CDR3: TGTGCCAGCAGCCCTTCGGCTTTAGGGGGCGACGAGCAGTACTTC.

The rearrangement links TRBV5-1 to TRBJ2-2; the D is unclear. CDR1 and CDR2 (germline): SGHRS, YFSETQ. The CDR3 is 14 amino acids. Trimming pared 3 bases from V and 5 bases from J, leaving 11 bases between. The CDR3 coding sequence is TGCGCCAGCAGCTCGGACGGGTCAACCGGGGAGCTGTTTTTT. It specifies CASSSDGSTGELFF.

This clonotype was found a few times. The chain couples TRBV29-1 to TRBJ2-6; a weak D match, TRBD2 (7 bases). Looked up from germline, CDR1 is SQVTM and CDR2 is ANQGSEA. The CDR3 consists of 17 residues. Trimming took off 0 bases at V and 1 base at J, with 13 bases between the two ends. The CDR3, as DNA: TGCAGCGTTGAAGAGCGGGGGCTCCGATCTGGGGCCAACGTCCTGACTTTC. Translation: CSVEERGLRSGANVLTF.

The chain joins TRBV2 to TRBJ2-1; D may match TRBD1 or TRBD2 (5 bases each). Trimming left V 8 bases short and J 1 base short, with 18 bases between. CDR3 length: 16 amino acids. Germline CDR1 reads SNHLY; CDR2 reads FYNNEI. CDR3 sequence reads: CASLGLGQVSYNEQFF. The DNA for the CDR3 is TGTGCCAGCCTTGGACTGGGGCAGGTGTCCTACAATGAGCAGTTCTTC.

The rearrangement links TRBV10-3 to TRBJ2-5; D may be TRBD2 (5 bases). The last part of the DNA fits TRBJ2-1 better; the J call may be wrong. The CDR3 spans 14 residues. Germline loops: CDR1 ENHRY, CDR2 SYGVKD. CDR3 coding DNA: TGTGCCATCAGTTCACCGGGAACCTACAATGAGCAGTTCTTC. It codes for CAISSPGTYNEQFF.

This clonotype turned up a few times. The V call is TRBV20-1, the J call TRBJ2-3; 7 bases are a match to TRBD2. CDR1 and CDR2 (germline): DFQATT, SNEGSKA (reference sequence). V was pared by 6 bases and J by 3 bases, with 6 bases of the junction left unmatched. The CDR3 length is 13 residues. The CDR3 region has the DNA TGCAGTGCGGCGGGGGTGGGAACAGATACGCAGTATTTT. Protein product: CSAAGVGTDTQYF.

The chain carries TRBV24-1 and TRBJ2-1; D is undetermined. The germline CDR1 and CDR2 sequences are KGHDR and SFDVKD. The V and J ends lost 5 bases and 4 bases respectively, with 8 bases between them. The CDR3 spans 13 residues. The CDR3 bases are TGTGCCACCAGTGTTTCCAGATACAATGAGCAGTTCTTC. Amino acids: CATSVSRYNEQFF.

This clonotype was counted between two and nine times. The chain is built from TRBV6-5 and TRBJ2-5, with 7 bases matching TRBD1. The DNA end favors TRBJ2-7, so the J call may be wrong. Germline CDR1 is MNHEY and CDR2 is SVGAGI. This CDR3 has 14 residues. DNA for the CDR3: TGTGCCAGCACCCAGGCCGGACAGGTTGGCGAGCAGTACTTC. Its translation is CASTQAGQVGEQYF.

This clonotype was seen only a few times. This chain uses TRBV28 with TRBJ2-5, with 13 bases that match TRBD2. The CDR3 runs 17 residues. The germline gives CDR1 MDHEN, CDR2 SYDVKM. Trimming at V came to 3 bases and at J to 3 bases, leaving 7 bases not matched to a gene. The CDR3 sequence is CASSFPVLAGGEETQYF. The CDR3 DNA reads as TGTGCCAGCAGTTTTCCGGTACTAGCGGGAGGGGAAGAGACCCAGTACTTC.

This chain links TRBV6-2 or TRBV6-3 with TRBJ1-1; D not certain. In germline, CDR1 is MNHEY, CDR2 SVGEGT. V lost 2 bases, J lost 0 bases, and 7 bases lay in between. The CDR3 contains 14 residues. CDR3 amino acids: CASSYVTMNTEAFF. Here the CDR3 DNA reads TGTGCCAGCAGTTACGTTACCATGAACACTGAAGCTTTCTTT.

In its sample, this clonotype was seen a few times. The V and J genes are TRBV3-1 and TRBJ2-7; D gene uncertain. Germline loops: CDR1 LGHDT, CDR2 YNNKEL (reference sequence). The CDR3 has 12 residues. Trimming removed 1 base from V and 9 bases from J, with 10 bases in between. Here the CDR3 reads CASSQGYGVQYF. The CDR3 nucleotides are TGTGCCAGCAGCCAAGGTTACGGTGTGCAGTACTTC.